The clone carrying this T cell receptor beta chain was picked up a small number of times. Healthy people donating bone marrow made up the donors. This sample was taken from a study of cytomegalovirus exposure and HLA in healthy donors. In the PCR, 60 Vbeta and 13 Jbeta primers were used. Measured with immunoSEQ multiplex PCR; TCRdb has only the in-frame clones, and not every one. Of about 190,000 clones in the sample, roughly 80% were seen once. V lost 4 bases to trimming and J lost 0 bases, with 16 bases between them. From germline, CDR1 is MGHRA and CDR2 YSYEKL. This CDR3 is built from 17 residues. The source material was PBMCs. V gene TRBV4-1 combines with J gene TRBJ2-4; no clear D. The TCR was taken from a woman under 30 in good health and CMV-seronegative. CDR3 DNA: TGCGCCAGCAGCCCCCCTTTTGGGCCCCTAGCCAAAAACATTCAGTACTTC. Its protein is CASSPPFGPLAKNIQYF.